This T cell receptor (beta chain) comes out of a study of T cells in Graves' hyperthyroidism and ophthalmopathy. Overall study findings and caveats: Blood held most thyroid clonotypes expanded above 0.001 frequency.

Amplification of TCR beta CDR3 regions used RNA as the template. First-round RT-PCR with HTBI primers amplified the TCR CDR3 region. MiXCR, applied by TCRdb to the multiplex PCR reads, yields one record per CDR3 protein. The sample carries roughly 360,000 distinct CDR3 sequences, about 13% recorded once. CDR3 length: 15 residues. Germline V gene data show CDR1 as GTSNPN and CDR2 as SVGIG (reference sequence). The trim removed 4 bases at V and 6 bases at J, leaving 8 bases unmatched. There are a few counts of this clonotype. Its antigen is unidentified. Each diagnosis was grounded in clinical symptoms, serum thyroxine and TRAb, thyroid ultrasound, and orbital computed tomography.

The specimen sequenced was blood. This clonotype was obtained from a man aged 25-40 years with Graves' hyperthyroidism that later progressed to Graves' ophthalmopathy. The gene calls are TRBV30 and TRBJ2-2; 10 nucleotides align to TRBD1. CDR3 residues: CAWKIGTGDAGELFF. CDR3 nucleotide sequence: TGTGCCTGGAAAATCGGGACAGGGGACGCCGGGGAGCTGTTTTTT.